Below, 19 T cell receptor beta chains from the same sample are listed, as sequenced in a study of cytomegalovirus exposure and HLA in healthy donors (dated by TCRdb to 2016 to 2017). The library was prepared using the immunoSEQ multiplex PCR assay. The multiplex PCR relied on a mix of 60 forward primers for TCR Vbeta segments and 13 reverse primers for TCR Jbeta segments. Drawn from immuneACCESS, this table holds only the in-frame rearrangements with V and J called that TCRdb kept. Clones are partly lost; checked studies trace under half to an unresolved V gene and leave the rest unexplained. The data table for this sample lists 130,000 to 150,000 clones. The top ten hold approximately 0.88% of the sample. The specimen was PBMCs. Receptors were obtained from a male donor in good health and CMV-seronegative.

The chain combines TRBV5-1 with TRBJ2-3; a weak D match, TRBD2 (5 bases). The germline V gene encodes CDR1 SGHRS and CDR2 YFSETQ. The CDR3 is 14 amino acids. Trimming took off 1 base at V and 4 bases at J, with 10 bases between the two ends. DNA of the CDR3: TGCGCCAGCAGCTTGTACCCGGGATCAGATACGCAGTATTTT. Its translation: CASSLYPGSDTQYF. The full variable domain, in which reference TRBV5-1 and TRBJ2-3 provide the parts outside the CDR3, is KAGVTQTPRYLIKTRGQQVTLSCSPISGHRSVSWYQQTPGQGLQFLFEYFSETQRNKGNFPGRFSGRQFSNSRSEMNVSTLELGDSALYLCASSLYPGSDTQYFGPGTRLTVL.

The chain carries TRBV6-6 and TRBJ1-5; maybe TRBD1 (6 bases). Trimming shortened V by 7 bases and J by 2 bases, and 12 bases separated the two germline ends. CDR3 size: 14 residues. CDR1 is MNHNY and CDR2 is SVGAGI in the germline V gene (reference sequence). CDR3 residues: CASNGQLGNQPQHF. In DNA form, the CDR3 reads TGTGCCAGCAATGGACAGCTAGGCAATCAGCCCCAGCATTTT.

The gene calls are TRBV18 and TRBJ2-1; 7 bases are a match to TRBD2. Germline values: CDR1 KGHSH, CDR2 LQKENI. The ends lost 3 bases at V and 8 bases at J; junction bases unmatched: 10. The CDR3 has 15 residues. CDR3 region: CASSPLAGDQDEQFF. For the CDR3, the DNA is TGTGCCAGCTCACCTCTCGCGGGAGATCAGGATGAGCAGTTCTTC.

The genes are TRBV7-2 and TRBJ2-5, with a tentative D call TRBD2 (7 bases). The CDR3 consists of 16 residues. V was shortened by 5 bases and J by 4 bases, with 20 bases between the two germline ends. Germline values: CDR1 SGHTA, CDR2 FQGNSA. As DNA, the CDR3 is TGTGCCAGCAGCATAACCGCGCCTAGGGGGGGAGAGACCCAGTACTTC. Its protein is CASSITAPRGGETQYF.

Of note for this clone: At one boundary the junction diverges from the germline segment, which might be a read error. The chain is built from TRBV6-5 and TRBJ2-7; TRBD1 aligns across 7 bases. Germline loops: CDR1 MNHEY, CDR2 SVGAGI. The CDR3 sequence is 13 residues long. The DNA for the CDR3 is TGTGCCAGCAGCTACTCAAGACAGGGACCTCCCCTCTTC. As protein: CASSYSRQGPPLF.

V gene TRBV4-1 combines with J gene TRBJ2-1, with 7 bases that match TRBD2. This CDR3 is built from 15 residues. Unmatched junction bases numbered 2, after V lost 0 bases and J lost 3 bases. In germline, CDR1 is MGHRA, CDR2 YSYEKL. The CDR3 coding sequence is TGCGCCAGCAGCCAAGAGTCTAGCGGCTACAATGAGCAGTTCTTC. Protein: CASSQESSGYNEQFF.

This chain links TRBV11-2 with TRBJ1-1, with 9 positions matching TRBD1. This CDR3 region has 15 residues. V dropped 1 base and J dropped 4; count of bases not matched to a gene: 4. Germline V gene sequence: CDR1 SGHAT, CDR2 FQNNGV. DNA for the CDR3: TGTGCCAGCAGCTTAGTACAGGGGGCAATCACTGAAGCTTTCTTT. Its translation: CASSLVQGAITEAFF.

V and J are TRBV28 and TRBJ1-1; unclear D gene. This CDR3 region has 12 residues. Germline CDR1 reads MDHEN; CDR2 reads SYDVKM. V dropped 5 bases and J dropped 2 bases, with 6 bases sitting between them. CDR3 nucleotide sequence: TGTGCCAGCAGTCCTATTAACACTGAAGCTTTCTTT. Translation gives CASSPINTEAFF.

The chain is built from TRBV28 and TRBJ2-7; TRBD1 agrees at 9 bases. This CDR3 is built from 16 residues. From germline, CDR1 is MDHEN and CDR2 SYDVKM. V shed 7 bases, J shed 4 bases, and the junction held 14 bases outside the gene matches. The CDR3 region has the DNA TGTGCCAGCATTGGGTCACGTGGGACAGGGAGATACGAGCAGTACTTC. Its protein product is CASIGSRGTGRYEQYF. Full variable domain (remainder filled in from reference TRBV28 and TRBJ2-7): DVKVTQSSRYLVKRTGEKVFLECVQDMDHENMFWYRQDPGLGLRLIYFSYDVKMKEKGDIPEGYSVSREKKERFSLILESASTNQTSMYLCASIGSRGTGRYEQYFGPGTRLTVT.

The chain combines TRBV7-9 with TRBJ2-1; tentative D call: TRBD2 (5 bases). This CDR3 has 15 amino acids. Germline loops: CDR1 SEHNR, CDR2 FQNEAQ (reference sequence). V was clipped by 4 bases and J by 1 base, with 11 bases between them. CDR3 coding DNA: TGTGCCAGCAGCTCGGCCAGCGGATCCTACAATGAGCAGTTCTTC. Amino acids: CASSSASGSYNEQFF.

Written as DNA, the CDR3 is TGTGCCAGCAGCTGGGGGACAGGGGTCGGCTACACCTTC. It specifies CASSWGTGVGYTF. The rearrangement joins TRBV5-6 to TRBJ1-2; 10 bases align to TRBD1. Germline assignment: CDR1 SGHDT and CDR2 YYEEEE. This CDR3 has 13 residues. Trimming removed 3 bases from V and 8 bases from J; junction bases left unmatched: 4. The entire variable domain, with the rest obtained from reference TRBV5-6 and TRBJ1-2, is as follows: DAGVTQSPTHLIKTRGQQVTLRCSPKSGHDTVSWYQQALGQGPQFIFQYYEEEERQRGNFPDRFSGHQFPNYSSELNVNALLLGDSALYLCASSWGTGVGYTFGSGTRLTVV.

This rearrangement joins TRBV6-6 to TRBJ2-5; tentatively, D is TRBD2 (5 bases). Germline V gene data show CDR1 as MNHNY and CDR2 as SVGAGI (reference sequence). The germline V and J ends were trimmed by 6 bases and 5 bases, with 19 bases remaining between them. This CDR3 comprises 15 residues. The DNA of the CDR3 is TGTGCCAGCAGCCTCCGGGAAGGGAGTATCGAGACCCAGTACTTC. Translation: CASSLREGSIETQYF.

A note on this clone: The identical CDR3 is also encoded by other nucleotide sequences in the sample. The chain has TRBV4-1 and TRBJ2-7; D unresolved. The CDR3 covers 12 residues. Trimming cost V 1 base and J 3 bases, with 4 bases left between them. The V gene's germline CDR1 is MGHRA and CDR2 YSYEKL. The CDR3 coding sequence is TGCGCCAGCAGCCAAGGAGGCTACGAGCAGTACTTC. Amino acid sequence: CASSQGGYEQYF.

The chain is built from TRBV14 and TRBJ2-7; D remains unclear. CDR1 is SGHDN, CDR2 FVKESK, per germline. The V end was cut by 4 bases, the J end by 2 bases, with 12 bases between. The CDR3 spans 14 residues. The DNA for the CDR3 is TGTGCCAGCAGCCCCCCCTTATTAGCCTACGAGCAGTACTTC. This encodes CASSPPLLAYEQYF.

The CDR3 reads CASSLVRELAALQFF. CDR3 nucleotides: TGTGCCAGCAGTTTAGTCAGGGAGTTAGCGGCCCTGCAGTTCTTC. This chain links TRBV27 with TRBJ2-1; a possible D gene is TRBD2 (6 bases). Trimming stripped 2 bases from V and 12 bases from J, with 20 bases between. The CDR3 loop spans 15 amino acids. The germline gives CDR1 MNHEY, CDR2 SMNVEV (reference sequence).

This sequence joins TRBV5-1 and TRBJ2-1; the match to TRBD2 covers 9 bases. V was clipped by 2 bases and J by 4 bases; unmatched bases: 4. Germline V CDR1 and CDR2: SGHRS, YFSETQ. This CDR3 has 15 amino acids. CDR3 loop: CASSLAGGQYNEQFF. Written as DNA, the CDR3 is TGCGCCAGCAGCTTAGCGGGAGGCCAATACAATGAGCAGTTCTTC.

Concerning this clone itself: The same CDR3 arises from other DNA sequences in this sample as well. The rearrangement links TRBV5-1 to TRBJ1-3; D is ambiguous. Germline V gene sequence: CDR1 SGHRS, CDR2 YFSETQ. Trimming took off 0 bases at V and 0 bases at J, with 4 bases between the two ends. CDR3 size: 14 residues. The CDR3 region is CASSLESSGNTIYF. Here the CDR3 DNA reads TGCGCCAGCAGCTTGGAGAGCTCTGGAAACACCATATATTTT.

The chain joins TRBV18 to TRBJ2-7; TRBD1 might be the D (5 bases). The CDR3 runs 17 residues. Trimming removed 3 bases at V and 0 bases at J, with 18 bases between. Germline V gene data show CDR1 as KGHSH and CDR2 as LQKENI. This chain's CDR3 is CASSPLVQSGSSYEQYF. DNA for the CDR3: TGTGCCAGCTCACCTTTGGTGCAATCAGGGTCCTCCTACGAGCAGTACTTC.

The genes are TRBV7-6 and TRBJ1-5, with D possibly TRBD1 on 6 matching bases. The V gene's germline CDR1 is SGHVS and CDR2 FNYEAQ. This CDR3 region has 13 residues. V lost 5 bases, J lost 9 bases, and 14 bases lay in between. CDR3 amino acids: CASSALGGLPQHF. The CDR3 nucleotides read TGTGCCAGCAGCGCACTAGGGGGTCTGCCCCAGCATTTT.